The clone carrying this T cell receptor (beta chain) was seen ten or more times. The antigen is undetermined. This CDR3 has 15 residues. Per the germline V gene, CDR1 is DFQATT and CDR2 is SNEGSKA (reference sequence). V lost 0 bases and J 7 bases, leaving 18 bases between the germline ends. Arm-PCR of CDR3 regions and iRepertoire HTBI primers were used to build TCR beta libraries. From the multiplex PCR reads, TCRdb called clonotypes with MiXCR, one entry per CDR3 protein. The top ten clones hold approximately 9.6% of a sample with over 450,000 distinct CDR3 sequences, around 12% of them seen once. This sample was included in a study of regulatory T cells in long-lasting Graves disease. In the study overall: Newly diagnosed Graves' patients had taken antithyroid drugs under 3 months.

Regarding the study as a whole: Persistent disease showed a preference for TRBV28, TRBJ1-2 and TRBJ2-5.

Sample time point: newly diagnosed GD, antithyroid drugs for less than 3 months. RNA from PBMCs was the source of the TCR library. These same data were also listed under a study on T cells in Graves' hyperthyroidism and ophthalmopathy. This second study notes: The HTBI set primed first-round TCR CDR3 RT-PCR. Ophthalmopathy was told apart from stable hyperthyroidism by a 13 V-J model.

The chain employs TRBV20-1 and TRBJ1-1; maybe TRBD1 (5 bases). The sequences come from peripheral blood mononuclear cells (PBMCs), collected at new diagnosis, from a patient treated with antithyroid drugs. The clonotype comes from a young woman with Graves disease. The CDR3, as DNA: TGCAGTGCTAGAGATCGGGTTCGGGGGGAGAGTGAAGCTTTCTTT. As protein: CSARDRVRGESEAFF.